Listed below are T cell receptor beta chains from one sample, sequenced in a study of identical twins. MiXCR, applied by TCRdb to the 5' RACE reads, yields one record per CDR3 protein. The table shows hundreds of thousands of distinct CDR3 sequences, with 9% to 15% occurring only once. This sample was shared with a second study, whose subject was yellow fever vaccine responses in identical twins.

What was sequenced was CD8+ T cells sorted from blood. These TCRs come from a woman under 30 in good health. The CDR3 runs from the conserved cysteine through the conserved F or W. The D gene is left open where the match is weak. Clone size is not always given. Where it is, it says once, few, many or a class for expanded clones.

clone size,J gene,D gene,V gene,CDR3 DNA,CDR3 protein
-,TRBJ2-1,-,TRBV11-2,TGTGCCAGCAGCTCAGTAGCCTACCCCTACAATGAGCAGTTCTTC,CASSSVAYPYNEQFF
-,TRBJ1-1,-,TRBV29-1,TGCAGCGTTGAGGGGAGGTTCACTGAAGCTTTCTTT,CSVEGRFTEAFF
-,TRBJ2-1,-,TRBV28,TGTGCCAGCAGTTTTCAGGGTGGGAATGAGCAGTTCTTC,CASSFQGGNEQFF
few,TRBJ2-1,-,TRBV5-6,TGTGCCAGCACCCTACCCACGCGGTACAATGAGCAGTTCTTC,CASTLPTRYNEQFF
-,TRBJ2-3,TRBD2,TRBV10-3,TGTGCCATCAGTGTCACAGCGGGGCTTACAGATACGCAGTATTTT,CAISVTAGLTDTQYF
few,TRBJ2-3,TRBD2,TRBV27,TGTGCCAGCAGTTCCCTCCAGCGGGGAGGGGCCCCAGATACGCAGTATTTT,CASSSLQRGGAPDTQYF
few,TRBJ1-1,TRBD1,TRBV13,TGTGCCAGCAGCTTTGGACAGGTAGCTGAAGCTTTCTTT,CASSFGQVAEAFF
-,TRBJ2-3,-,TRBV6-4,TGTGCCAGCAGTGAAGGGGAGGCTAGCACAGATACGCAGTATTTT,CASSEGEASTDTQYF
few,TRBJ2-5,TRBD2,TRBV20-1,TGCAGTGCTAGGCCATACCGGTCGGGAGGTATCCAAGAGACCCAGTACTTC,CSARPYRSGGIQETQYF
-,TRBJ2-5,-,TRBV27,TGTGCCAGCAGTGACTACTGGGGACAAGAGACCCAGTACTTC,CASSDYWGQETQYF
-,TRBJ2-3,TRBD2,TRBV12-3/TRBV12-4,TGTGCCAGCAGTTCGAGCGGGGCAGATACGCAGTATTTT,CASSSSGADTQYF
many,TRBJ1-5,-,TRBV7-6,TGTGCCAGCAGCTTTGGGGATAACAATCAGCCCCAGCATTTT,CASSFGDNNQPQHF
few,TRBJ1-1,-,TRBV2,TGTGCCAGCAGGGGCCAGGGAGAGAGACGAAACACTGAAGCTTTCTTT,CASRGQGERRNTEAFF
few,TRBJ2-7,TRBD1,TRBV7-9,TGTGCCAGCATCCCACAGGGGCCTACCTACGAGCAGTACTTC,CASIPQGPTYEQYF